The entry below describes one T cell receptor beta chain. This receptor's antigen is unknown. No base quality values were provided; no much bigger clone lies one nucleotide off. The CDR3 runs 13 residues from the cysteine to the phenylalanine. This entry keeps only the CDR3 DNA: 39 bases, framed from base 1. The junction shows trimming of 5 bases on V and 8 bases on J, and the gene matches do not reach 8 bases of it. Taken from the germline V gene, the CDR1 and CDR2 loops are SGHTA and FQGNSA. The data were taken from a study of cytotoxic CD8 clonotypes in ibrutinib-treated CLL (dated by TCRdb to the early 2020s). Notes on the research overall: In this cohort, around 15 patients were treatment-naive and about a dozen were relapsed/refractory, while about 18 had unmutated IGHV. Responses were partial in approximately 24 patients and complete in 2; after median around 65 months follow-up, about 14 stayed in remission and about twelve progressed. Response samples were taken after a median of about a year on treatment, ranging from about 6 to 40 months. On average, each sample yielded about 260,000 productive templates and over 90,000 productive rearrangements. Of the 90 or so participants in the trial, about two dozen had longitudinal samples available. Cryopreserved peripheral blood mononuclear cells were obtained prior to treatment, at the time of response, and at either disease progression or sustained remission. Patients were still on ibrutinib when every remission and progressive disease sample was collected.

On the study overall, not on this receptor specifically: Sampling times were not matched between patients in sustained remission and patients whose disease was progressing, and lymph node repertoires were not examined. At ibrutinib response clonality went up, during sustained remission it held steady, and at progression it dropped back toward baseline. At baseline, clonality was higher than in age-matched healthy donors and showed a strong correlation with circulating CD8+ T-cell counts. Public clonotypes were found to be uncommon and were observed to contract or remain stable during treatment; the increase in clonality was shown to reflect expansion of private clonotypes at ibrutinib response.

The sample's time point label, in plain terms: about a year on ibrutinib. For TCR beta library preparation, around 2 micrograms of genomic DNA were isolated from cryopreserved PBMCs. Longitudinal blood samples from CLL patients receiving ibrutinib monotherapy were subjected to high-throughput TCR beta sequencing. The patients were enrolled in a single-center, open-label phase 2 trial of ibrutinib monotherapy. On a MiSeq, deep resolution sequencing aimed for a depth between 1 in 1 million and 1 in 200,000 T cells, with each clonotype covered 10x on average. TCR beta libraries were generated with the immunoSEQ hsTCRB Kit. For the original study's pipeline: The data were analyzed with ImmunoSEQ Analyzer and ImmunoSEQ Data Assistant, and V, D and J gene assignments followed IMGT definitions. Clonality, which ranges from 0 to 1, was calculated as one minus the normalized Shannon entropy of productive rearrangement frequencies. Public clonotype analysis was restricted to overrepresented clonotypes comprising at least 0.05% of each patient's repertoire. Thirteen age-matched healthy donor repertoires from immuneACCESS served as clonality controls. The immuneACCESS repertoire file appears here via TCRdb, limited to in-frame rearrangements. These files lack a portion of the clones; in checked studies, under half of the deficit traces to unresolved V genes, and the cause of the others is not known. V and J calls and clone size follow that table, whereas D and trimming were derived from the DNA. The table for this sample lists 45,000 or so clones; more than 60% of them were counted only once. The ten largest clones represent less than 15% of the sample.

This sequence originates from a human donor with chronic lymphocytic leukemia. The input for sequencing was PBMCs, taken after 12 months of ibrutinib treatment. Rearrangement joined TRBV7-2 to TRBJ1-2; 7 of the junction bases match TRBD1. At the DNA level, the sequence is TGTGCCAGCAGCCCGGGACAGAACGGCGGCTACACCTTC. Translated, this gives CASSPGQNGGYTF.